The 22 T cell receptor beta chains given below trace back to one sample, sequenced in a study of early T cells in non-severe SARS-CoV-2 infection. From the 5' RACE reads, TCRdb called clonotypes with MiXCR, one entry per CDR3 protein. The table includes around 99,000 distinct CDR3 sequences, around a sixth detected once. The sample was whole blood, taken at baseline. The receptors originated from an adult who was a healthcare worker with PCR-confirmed SARS-CoV-2 infection or an uninfected control (not recorded which).

This clonotype was counted only a few times. The CDR3 here is CASSQTLGTGFKYF. Written as DNA, the CDR3 is TGCGCCAGCAGCCAGACATTAGGGACAGGTTTCAAGTATTTT. The chain carries TRBV5-1 and TRBJ2-3; 8 bases agree with TRBD1. V gave up 4 bases and J gave up 13 bases; unmatched junction bases: 14. The CDR3 extends over 14 amino acids. Germline CDR1 SGHRS, CDR2 YFSETQ. Filled out from reference TRBV5-1 and TRBJ2-3, the complete variable domain reads KAGVTQTPRYLIKTRGQQVTLSCSPISGHRSVSWYQQTPGQGLQFLFEYFSETQRNKGNFPGRFSGRQFSNSRSEMNVSTLELGDSALYLCASSQTLGTGFKYFGPGTRLTVL.

The chain recombines TRBV12-3 or TRBV12-4 with TRBJ2-1; the match to TRBD2 covers 11 bases. There are 17 residues in the CDR3. V was pared by 2 bases and J by 6 bases, with 9 bases of the junction left unmatched. DNA for the CDR3: TGTGCCAGCAGTTTAAGGTTTAGACTAGCGGGGATCAATGAGCAGTTCTTC. It specifies CASSLRFRLAGINEQFF.

In its sample, this clonotype was seen a few times. The CDR3 nucleotides are TGCAGCGTTGTCTCGGGCGCTTATGGCTACACCTTC. It specifies CSVVSGAYGYTF. The chain uses TRBV29-1 and TRBJ1-2, with unresolved D. This CDR3 contains 12 residues. V was pared by 4 bases and J by 5 bases, with 11 bases between. The germline CDR1 and CDR2 sequences are SQVTM and ANQGSEA. Together with reference TRBV29-1 and TRBJ1-2, the CDR3 gives the full variable domain: SAVISQKPSRDICQRGTSLTIQCQVDSQVTMMFWYRQQPGQSLTLIATANQGSEATYESGFVIDKFPISRPNLTFSTLTVSNMSPEDSSIYLCSVVSGAYGYTFGSGTRLTVV.

This clonotype was observed many times. The V call is TRBV12-3 or TRBV12-4, the J call TRBJ1-1; the match to TRBD1 covers 8 bases. This CDR3 contains 17 residues. V was clipped by 7 bases and J by 10 bases; unmatched bases: 23. The CDR3, as DNA: TGTGCCAGCACTTCAAAAGCAGGGGGCGTGGATCATAGTGGAGCTTTCTTT. It specifies CASTSKAGGVDHSGAFF.

This clonotype has a count of ten or more. The chain combines TRBV12-3 or TRBV12-4 with TRBJ1-1; TRBD1 agrees at 7 bases. This CDR3 has 13 amino acids. Losses at the gene ends were 1 base for V and 4 bases for J; bases not matched to a gene: 0. This CDR3 reads CASSLDRGTEAFF. For the CDR3, the DNA is TGTGCCAGCAGTTTAGACAGGGGCACTGAAGCTTTCTTT.

The rearrangement links TRBV7-6 to TRBJ2-7; D is possibly TRBD2 (5 bases). The CDR3 loop spans 13 amino acids. Per germline, CDR1 SGHVS and CDR2 FNYEAQ. The germline V and J ends were trimmed by 1 base and 6 bases, with 10 bases remaining between them. Written as DNA, the CDR3 is TGTGCCAGCAGCTTAGGAGGGAATGGCGAGCAGTACTTC. Its translation is CASSLGGNGEQYF.

This chain uses TRBV9 with TRBJ2-4, with TRBD1 as a possible D gene (6 bases). Per the germline V gene, CDR1 is SGDLS and CDR2 is YYNGEE. The CDR3 runs to 15 residues. The V end lost 0 bases, the J end lost 9 bases, and 16 bases lay between the germline ends. For the CDR3, the DNA is TGTGCCAGCAGCGTAGGGGACAACCCTTCAAGCATTCAGTACTTC. Translated, it gives CASSVGDNPSSIQYF.

The V gene is TRBV4-1, the J gene TRBJ2-7, with 13 nucleotides matching TRBD2. Per the germline V gene, CDR1 is MGHRA and CDR2 is YSYEKL. The CDR3 is 15 amino acids. V shed 5 bases and J 7 bases; nucleotides not matched to a gene: 8. DNA of the CDR3: TGCGCCAGCAGCGCCCGGACTAGCGGGAGCGGGGAGCAGTACTTC. Residues: CASSARTSGSGEQYF.

V gene TRBV20-1 combines with J gene TRBJ2-3, with TRBD2 as a possible D gene (5 bases). Trimming took off 5 bases at V and 4 bases at J, with 19 bases between the two ends. Germline CDR1 reads DFQATT; CDR2 reads SNEGSKA (reference sequence). The CDR3 is made up of 15 amino acids. The DNA for the CDR3 is TGCAGTGCTCCTTTGCGGGCCTACTCCCCAGATACGCAGTATTTT. This sequence encodes CSAPLRAYSPDTQYF.

The chain combines TRBV18 with TRBJ2-1; TRBD2 matches at 11 bases. The CDR3 is 15 amino acids. Trimming cost V 4 bases and J 6 bases; bases outside gene matches: 5. Germline CDR1 is KGHSH and CDR2 is LQKENI. The CDR3 DNA reads TGTGCCAGCTCACTTAGCGGGAGGGCCGCCAATGAGCAGTTCTTC. This translates into CASSLSGRAANEQFF. The complete variable domain, with remaining parts taken from reference TRBV18 and TRBJ2-1, reads NAGVMQNPRHLVRRRGQEARLRCSPMKGHSHVYWYRQLPEEGLKFMVYLQKENIIDESGMPKERFSAEFPKEGPSILRIQQVVRGDSAAYFCASSLSGRAANEQFFGPGTRLTVL.

As concerns this clonotype: A read error may explain this, as a much larger clone is one base away. The chain couples TRBV12-3 or TRBV12-4 to TRBJ1-5; no definite D call. The germline V and J ends were trimmed by 8 bases and 11 bases, with 13 bases remaining between them. The CDR3 loop spans 11 amino acids. CDR3 coding DNA: TGTGCCAGCGGCCCGCAAGGGACCCAGCATTTT. Translated, it gives CASGPQGTQHF.

In this sample, this clonotype turned up many times. The rearrangement uses TRBV4-3 and TRBJ2-7; 10 bases line up with TRBD2. Trimming cost V 1 base and J 3 bases; bases outside gene matches: 12. Looked up from germline, CDR1 is LGHNA and CDR2 is YSLEER. The CDR3 consists of 18 residues. CDR3 nucleotide sequence: TGCGCCAGCAGCCAAGCACGGGTAGCGGGAGGAGTTGGCTACGAGCAGTACTTC. This translates into CASSQARVAGGVGYEQYF.

This chain links TRBV27 with TRBJ2-3, with 10 bases that match TRBD2. This CDR3 contains 16 residues. CDR1 and CDR2 from the germline V gene are MNHEY and SMNVEV (reference sequence). The CDR3 loop reads CASWASGSLNTDTQYF. CDR3 DNA: TGTGCTAGTTGGGCTAGCGGGAGTCTTAACACAGATACGCAGTATTTT.

This clonotype was found many times. CDR3 in amino acids: CASSERASGFSGANVLTF. Here the CDR3 DNA reads TGTGCCAGCAGTGAGCGGGCGAGCGGGTTCTCTGGGGCCAACGTCCTGACTTTC. V and J are TRBV6-1 and TRBJ2-6; D is perhaps TRBD2 (6 bases). CDR1 and CDR2 from the germline V gene are MNHNS and SASEGT. This CDR3 contains 18 residues. Trimming took 3 bases from V and 0 from J, leaving 15 bases between them.

This clonotype was detected only a few times. This chain links TRBV19 with TRBJ2-2; 9 positions match TRBD2. The CDR3 extends over 18 amino acids. V trimming: 7 bases; J trimming: 3 bases; junction bases outside the gene matches: 15. Germline values: CDR1 LNHDA, CDR2 SQIVND (reference sequence). CDR3 nucleotide sequence: TGTGCCAGTAAATGGGGGCGGCTAGCGGGATCCTACACCGGGGAGCTGTTTTTT. Translating it yields CASKWGRLAGSYTGELFF.

This clonotype was recorded at least ten times. This chain links TRBV2 with TRBJ2-7; no reliable D call. The germline V gene encodes CDR1 SNHLY and CDR2 FYNNEI. The CDR3 covers 12 residues. The ends were cut back, 7 bases at V and 2 bases at J, with 9 bases in the middle. This CDR3 is CASTPVPYEQYF. DNA for the CDR3: TGTGCCAGCACCCCGGTTCCCTACGAGCAGTACTTC.

This clonotype was seen a handful of times. This chain uses TRBV2 with TRBJ2-5; D might be TRBD1 (6 bases). Deletions cut 0 bases from V and 4 bases from J, with 9 bases between. The CDR3 has 14 residues. Looked up from germline, CDR1 is SNHLY and CDR2 is FYNNEI. The CDR3 region is CASSEAGARETQYF. The CDR3 region has the DNA TGTGCCAGCAGTGAAGCGGGGGCTAGAGAGACCCAGTACTTC. The whole variable domain, remainder taken from reference TRBV2 and TRBJ2-5, is EPEVTQTPSHQVTQMGQEVILRCVPISNHLYFYWYRQILGQKVEFLVSFYNNEISEKSEIFDDQFSVERPDGSNFTLKIRSTKLEDSAMYFCASSEAGARETQYFGPGTRLLVL.

This clonotype was seen more than once but under ten times. The chain has TRBV6-1 and TRBJ2-3; D call uncertain. The CDR3 is made up of 17 amino acids. V lost 0 bases and J 1 base, leaving 14 bases between the germline ends. Germline loops: CDR1 MNHNS, CDR2 SASEGT. The CDR3 loop reads CASSEAPGGGGTDTQYF. In DNA, the CDR3 is TGTGCCAGCAGTGAAGCCCCCGGTGGCGGAGGCACAGATACGCAGTATTTT.

This clonotype occurred a few times. The V and J genes are TRBV6-2 or TRBV6-3 and TRBJ2-1; maybe TRBD2 (6 bases). V gave up 5 bases and J gave up 8 bases, with 19 bases separating them. Germline CDR1 MNHEY, CDR2 SVGEGT. This CDR3 contains 15 residues. CDR3 sequence: CASSRGTPRVYEQFF. The CDR3 DNA follows: TGTGCCAGCAGTCGGGGGACTCCCAGAGTGTATGAGCAGTTCTTC.

The genes are TRBV10-3 and TRBJ2-7; 7 nucleotides match TRBD2. The trim removed 5 bases at V and 6 bases at J, leaving 4 bases unmatched. In germline, CDR1 is ENHRY, CDR2 SYGVKD. CDR3 size: 12 residues. CDR3 in DNA: TGTGCCATCAGTCCCGGGGGGAGCGAGCAGTACTTC. Amino acids: CAISPGGSEQYF.

Only a few counts were recorded for this clonotype. The chain combines TRBV11-2 with TRBJ2-1; 8 nucleotides line up with TRBD2. Germline CDR1 reads SGHAT; CDR2 reads FQNNGV. V shed 5 bases and J 7 bases; nucleotides not matched to a gene: 10. CDR3 size: 15 residues. CDR3 DNA: TGTGCCAGCAGCCCGACAGGACTAGCCGGGAATGAGCAGTTCTTC. This codes for CASSPTGLAGNEQFF. The full variable domain, its missing parts supplied by reference TRBV11-2 and TRBJ2-1, is EAGVAQSPRYKIIEKRQSVAFWCNPISGHATLYWYQQILGQGPKLLIQFQNNGVVDDSQLPKDRFSAERLKGVDSTLKIQPAKLEDSAVYLCASSPTGLAGNEQFFGPGTRLTVL.

This clonotype was found many times. This chain links TRBV11-2 with TRBJ1-3; D gene uncertain. CDR1 and CDR2 (germline): SGHAT, FQNNGV. Trimming took 0 bases from V and 2 from J, leaving 11 bases between them. The CDR3 totals 16 residues. CDR3 in DNA: TGTGCCAGCAGCTTAGATCCCCACAGAACTGGAAACACCATATATTTT. Residues: CASSLDPHRTGNTIYF.